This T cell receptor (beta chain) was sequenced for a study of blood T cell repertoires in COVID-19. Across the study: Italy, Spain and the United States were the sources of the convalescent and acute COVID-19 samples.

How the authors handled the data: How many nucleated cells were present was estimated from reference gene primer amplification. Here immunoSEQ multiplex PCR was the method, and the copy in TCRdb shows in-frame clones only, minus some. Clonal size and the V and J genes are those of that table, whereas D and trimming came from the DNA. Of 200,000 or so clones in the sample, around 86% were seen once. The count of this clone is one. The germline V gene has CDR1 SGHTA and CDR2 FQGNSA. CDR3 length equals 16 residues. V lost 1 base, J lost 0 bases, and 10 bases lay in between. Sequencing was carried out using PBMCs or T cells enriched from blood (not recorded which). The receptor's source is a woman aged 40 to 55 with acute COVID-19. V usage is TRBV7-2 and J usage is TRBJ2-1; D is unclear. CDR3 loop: CASSLGAYSSYNEQFF. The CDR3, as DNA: TGTGCCAGCAGCTTAGGGGCTTATAGCTCCTACAATGAGCAGTTCTTC.